This TCR beta chain was retrieved from a study of beta chain features in type 1 diabetes (dated by TCRdb to about 2018). For context, the study as a whole: No differences in mean age, gender distribution, total cell number or subset yield were found between patients and healthy donors. A total of approximately 100,000,000 sorted cells were examined across all samples, and the number of cells per subset was strongly correlated with RNA yield. In the study, recently diagnosed type 1 diabetes patients and matched healthy donors were compared on the TCRB repertoires of their sorted circulating CD4+ T cell subsets. Whereas all 28 donors provided naive and central memory subsets, regulatory and stem cell-like memory subsets were isolated from just 8 patients and about 8 healthy donors.

The entire isolated RNA was reverse transcribed using the High Capacity cDNA Reverse Transcription Kit, and thus expressed TCRB transcripts were sequenced. Deep immunoSEQ sequencing was performed on naive, central memory and regulatory T cell samples, with an average of around 3.4 million total reads per sample. Sorted cells were lysed in RLT buffer and RNA was extracted with DNase-treated RNeasy Micro or Mini kits, depending on cell number. Each cell subset was processed separately to prevent cross-contamination, with patient and healthy donor samples processed together. TCRB sequences were amplified from cDNA with the immunoSEQ multiplex PCR, producing 87-bp fragments spanning the CDR3 region. The amplicons were sequenced using the Illumina HiSeq platform. As for the original processing: PCR bias was computationally corrected using synthetic template baselines, reads within Hamming distance 2 were collapsed, and singletons that could not be merged were discarded. By aligning reads against IMGT, V, D and J genes, CDR3 length, and insertions or deletions at six rearrangement sites were assigned. Within each subset, clonotype counts were normalized to sorted cell number, after which true diversity and Gini coefficients were computed with the tcR R package. The overlap coefficient, calculated on TCRB nucleotide sequences, was used to quantify repertoire sharing. TCRdb mirrors the immuneACCESS table, restricted to in-frame sequences. Some clones are absent from its copies; in checked studies, under half trace to an unresolved V gene, and the reason for the others is unknown. The DNA gave D and trimming, while V, J and clone size come from that table. The sample table records 400,000 or so clones; 8% to 10% of these occur just once. The biggest ten clones account for about 0.64% of the sample.

A single peripheral blood draw of around 0.11 L on average was collected from each donor into heparinised tubes. A BD FACSAria II and a panel including CD45RO, CCR7, CD25, CD127, CD95 and CD27 were used to sort naive, central memory, regulatory and stem cell-like memory CD4+ T cells. Every sorted population had a purity above 95%. PBMCs were isolated right away by Lymphoprep density gradient centrifugation and were stained directly, without culture. Samples were stained and sorted in pairs, with one healthy donor and one patient per experiment, so that batch effects were minimized. This clone was seen only a few times. It lacks a known antigen. Per-nucleotide qualities are absent, and no much larger clonotype sits a single base away. Spanning cysteine to phenylalanine, the CDR3 consists of 15 amino acids. CDR3 DNA only is kept here, 45 bases in frame from base 1. CDR1 and CDR2 were assigned from the germline V gene (reference sequence) as MNHNY and SVGAGI. The germline V end is reduced by 5 bases and the J end by 8 bases; junction bases left unmatched: 9.

Broader findings and caveats from the paper: Because cDNA was sequenced instead of genomic DNA, highly expressing activated cells could be over-represented, though the groups showed no difference in activation or CD3 levels. Naive, central memory and regulatory TCRB repertoires appeared more similar among patients than among healthy donors. In all four CD4+ subsets, TCRB CDR3 length was moderately but significantly shorter in type 1 diabetes patients. At VDJ recombination sites, patients with type 1 diabetes made fewer insertions and deleted more nucleotides, a pattern implying thymic rearrangement abnormalities. Only small numbers of individuals were included in the HLA sub-analyses, which left unresolved whether HLA type had any influence on TCRB rearrangement. PCR might favor shorter templates, but patient and control samples were amplified and corrected together, so any skew would affect both groups equally.

The chain joins TRBV6-6 to TRBJ2-1, with 10 middle bases fitting TRBD1. Sequenced material: central memory CD4+ T cells from blood. The source of this sequence is a man aged 25-40 years with type 1 diabetes. The nucleotide sequence is TGTGCCAGCAGTATGGGACAGGGGAGGGTCGATGAGCAGTTCTTC. Its product reads: CASSMGQGRVDEQFF.